The rows below give T cell receptor beta chains drawn from one sample of a study of early T cells in non-severe SARS-CoV-2 infection. TCRdb processed the 5' RACE reads anew with MiXCR; each CDR3 protein has one entry. The sample includes about 60,000 distinct CDR3 sequences, around 9% of them seen just once. The sample consisted of whole blood. Source of these receptors: an adult who was a healthcare worker with PCR-confirmed SARS-CoV-2 infection or an uninfected control (not recorded which). The CDR3 runs from the conserved cysteine through the conserved F or W. The D gene is left open where the match is weak. Clone size is given for some rows only: seen once, a few or many times, or a class if the clone is expanded.

d_gene: TRBD1
v_gene: TRBV12-3/TRBV12-4
abundance: .
j_gene: TRBJ2-1
CDR3nt: TGTGCCAGCAGTCACACAGGGGTGAGCAATGAGCAGTTCTTC
CDR3aa: CASSHTGVSNEQFF

d_gene: .
v_gene: TRBV29-1
abundance: many
j_gene: TRBJ1-1
CDR3nt: TGCAGCGTTGAAAACCGCATGAACACTGAAGCTTTCTTT
CDR3aa: CSVENRMNTEAFF

d_gene: TRBD2
v_gene: TRBV5-4
abundance: many
j_gene: TRBJ2-1
CDR3nt: TGTGCCAGCAGCTATACTAGCGCGCTCTACAATGAGCAGTTCTTC
CDR3aa: CASSYTSALYNEQFF

d_gene: .
v_gene: TRBV6-6
abundance: few
j_gene: TRBJ1-1
CDR3nt: TGTGCCAGCAGTTACCGACCCTATGGCGGCCGCCGGGTTCCCATGAACACTGAAGCTTTCTTT
CDR3aa: CASSYRPYGGRRVPMNTEAFF

d_gene: TRBD1
v_gene: TRBV29-1
abundance: many
j_gene: TRBJ1-1
CDR3nt: TGCAGCGCCGTCGGACAGGGTAATTTTGGGGCGAACACTGAAGCTTTCTTT
CDR3aa: CSAVGQGNFGANTEAFF

d_gene: TRBD2
v_gene: TRBV5-1
abundance: .
j_gene: TRBJ2-6
CDR3nt: TGCGCCAGCAGCCCCAGCCGGGGGGCTGGGGCCAACGTCCTGACTTTC
CDR3aa: CASSPSRGAGANVLTF

d_gene: TRBD1
v_gene: TRBV5-1
abundance: many
j_gene: TRBJ2-7
CDR3nt: TGCGCCAGCAGCCCCGGGGACAGGCCCGGGGAGCAGTACTTC
CDR3aa: CASSPGDRPGEQYF

d_gene: .
v_gene: TRBV15
abundance: .
j_gene: TRBJ1-1
CDR3nt: TGTGCCACCAGCTCCAAGAGTGGAGTTCGGGCTTTCTTT
CDR3aa: CATSSKSGVRAFF

d_gene: .
v_gene: TRBV20-1
abundance: many
j_gene: TRBJ2-5
CDR3nt: TGCAGTGCTAGAGACGGGCAAGTGGGGGAGACCCAGTACTTC
CDR3aa: CSARDGQVGETQYF

d_gene: TRBD2
v_gene: TRBV7-6
abundance: many
j_gene: TRBJ2-7
CDR3nt: TGTGCCAGCAGCTTAGGGGGGACTAGCGGAGGCTACGAGCAGTACTTC
CDR3aa: CASSLGGTSGGYEQYF

d_gene: TRBD1
v_gene: TRBV9
abundance: many
j_gene: TRBJ1-1
CDR3nt: TGTGCCAGCAGCGTAGGGACAGGGGGATCGACTGAAGCTTTCTTT
CDR3aa: CASSVGTGGSTEAFF

d_gene: .
v_gene: TRBV29-1
abundance: few
j_gene: TRBJ2-7
CDR3nt: TGCAGCGTTGGGGAACAGTCCTACGAGCAGTACTTC
CDR3aa: CSVGEQSYEQYF

d_gene: .
v_gene: TRBV12-3/TRBV12-4
abundance: .
j_gene: TRBJ1-2
CDR3nt: TGTGCCAGCAGTTTAGGGGGCATCGATGGCTACACCTTC
CDR3aa: CASSLGGIDGYTF

d_gene: TRBD2
v_gene: TRBV10-3
abundance: many
j_gene: TRBJ2-3
CDR3nt: TGTGCCATCAGGGGGGGACTAGCGGGAAAAACAGATACGCAGTATTTT
CDR3aa: CAIRGGLAGKTDTQYF

d_gene: .
v_gene: TRBV29-1
abundance: few
j_gene: TRBJ1-2
CDR3nt: TGCAGCGTTGAGTCGACTGAAAAGTATGGCTACACCTTC
CDR3aa: CSVESTEKYGYTF

d_gene: .
v_gene: TRBV28
abundance: .
j_gene: TRBJ1-4
CDR3nt: TGTGCCAGCAGTTTACTGGGACTTAATGAAAAACTGTTTTTT
CDR3aa: CASSLLGLNEKLFF

d_gene: .
v_gene: TRBV29-1
abundance: once
j_gene: TRBJ2-5
CDR3nt: TGCAGCGTTGAAGTGGCGTCAGCGAAGTACCAAGAGACCCAGTACTTC
CDR3aa: CSVEVASAKYQETQYF

d_gene: TRBD2
v_gene: TRBV24-1
abundance: many
j_gene: TRBJ2-1
CDR3nt: TGTGCCACCAGTGACTATGGGTCGGCGGGAGAACGTTTAGATGAGCAGTTCTTC
CDR3aa: CATSDYGSAGERLDEQFF

d_gene: TRBD1
v_gene: TRBV18
abundance: many
j_gene: TRBJ1-2
CDR3nt: TGTGCCAGCTCAAGAATACCGGGACAGGGTCTATCCCTCGCCCTTCCTAACTATGGCTACACCTTC
CDR3aa: CASSRIPGQGLSLALPNYGYTF

d_gene: .
v_gene: TRBV9
abundance: .
j_gene: TRBJ1-3
CDR3nt: TGTGCCAGCAGCGAAGCAGCTTACTCTGGAAACACCATATATTTT
CDR3aa: CASSEAAYSGNTIYF

d_gene: .
v_gene: TRBV28
abundance: few
j_gene: TRBJ2-1
CDR3nt: TGTGCCAGCAGTACCCCGAAAAGGGGGGGTTACAATGAGCAGTTCTTC
CDR3aa: CASSTPKRGGYNEQFF

d_gene: .
v_gene: TRBV4-2
abundance: .
j_gene: TRBJ1-5
CDR3nt: TGTGCCAGCAGCCAAGATCAGGATAATCAGCCCCAGCATTTT
CDR3aa: CASSQDQDNQPQHF

d_gene: TRBD1
v_gene: TRBV28
abundance: few
j_gene: TRBJ2-1
CDR3nt: TGTGCCAGCAGTCTGTCAGACAGGGCGCACAATGAGCAGTTCTTC
CDR3aa: CASSLSDRAHNEQFF

d_gene: .
v_gene: TRBV6-1
abundance: many
j_gene: TRBJ2-3
CDR3nt: TGTGCCAGCAGGGGGGGGGACAGATTCACAGATACGCAGTATTTT
CDR3aa: CASRGGDRFTDTQYF

d_gene: .
v_gene: TRBV7-9
abundance: many
j_gene: TRBJ2-3
CDR3nt: TGTGCCAGCAGCGCCATGGGTGCTAGAGATACGCAGTATTTT
CDR3aa: CASSAMGARDTQYF

d_gene: .
v_gene: TRBV12-3/TRBV12-4
abundance: many
j_gene: TRBJ1-1
CDR3nt: TGTGCCAGCAGTCAGGGTCTTAGGACTGAAGCTTTCTTT
CDR3aa: CASSQGLRTEAFF

d_gene: .
v_gene: TRBV11-1
abundance: many
j_gene: TRBJ2-1
CDR3nt: TGTGCCAGCAGCTTACAGCGGTACAATGAGCAGTTCTTC
CDR3aa: CASSLQRYNEQFF

d_gene: .
v_gene: TRBV20-1
abundance: few
j_gene: TRBJ2-3
CDR3nt: TGCAGTGCCAATGCGGCAGCTAGAACGGCGAAGGGTACGCAGTATTTT
CDR3aa: CSANAAARTAKGTQYF

d_gene: .
v_gene: TRBV29-1
abundance: many
j_gene: TRBJ2-1
CDR3nt: TGCAGCGCTCCCGGCTATGAGCAGTTCTTC
CDR3aa: CSAPGYEQFF

d_gene: TRBD1
v_gene: TRBV18
abundance: medium-sized
j_gene: TRBJ2-3
CDR3nt: TGTGCCAGCTCTCAGGGACAGTACTTGGCAGATACGCAGTATTTT
CDR3aa: CASSQGQYLADTQYF

d_gene: TRBD1
v_gene: TRBV7-9
abundance: medium-sized
j_gene: TRBJ2-3
CDR3nt: TGTGCCAGCAGCTTCCCCCCGGTGGCCGAGACAGGGGGTCCAGATACGCAGTATTTT
CDR3aa: CASSFPPVAETGGPDTQYF

d_gene: .
v_gene: TRBV7-8
abundance: .
j_gene: TRBJ1-1
CDR3nt: TGTGCCAGCAGCCGCCCCGCAGGGCGGTTTACTGAAGCTTTCTTT
CDR3aa: CASSRPAGRFTEAFF